This TCR beta chain emerged from a study of blood T cells in healthy people across ages. Study-wide points: Across the age range, TCR beta diversity per million T cells fell in a roughly linear way.

Alongside a J-beta primer mix, a sample-barcoded 5' primer served in a second PCR lasting about 7 to 11 cycles. TCRdb reprocessed the 5' RACE reads with MiXCR, giving one entry per CDR3 protein. The repertoire holds 1.5 million to 2 million distinct CDR3 sequences, 49% seen once, with 2.1% in the top ten. This clonotype was detected only a few times. What it binds is not known. Germline assignment: CDR1 MNHNY and CDR2 SVGAGI (reference sequence). The CDR3 length is 14 residues. Between the trimmed V and J ends, which lost 6 bases and 4 bases, there was a span of 15 bases. The TCR originated in a woman aged 40 to 49 in good health. Sequencing was performed on blood. The chain links TRBV6-6 to TRBJ2-5; weak D call: TRBD1 (6 bases). CDR3 DNA: TGTGCCAGCAGAACCCCGACAGGAGGAGAGACCCAGTACTTC. As protein: CASRTPTGGETQYF.